Listed here are 23 T cell receptor beta chains from one sample, sequenced in a study of B cell selection in AIRE deficiency. The table came from immunoSEQ multiplex PCR; TCRdb's copy has only in-frame clones and leaves some out. The sample shows some 24,000 clones, almost 98% of them seen only once. Sorting defined conventional CD4 T cells as CD4+CD127+. Sequencing was done on a sample of conventional CD4+ T cells sorted from PBMCs. Receptors were obtained from a human donor with AIRE deficiency.

The V call is TRBV27, the J call TRBJ2-3; 9 bases match TRBD2. The CDR3 consists of 15 residues. CDR1 is MNHEY and CDR2 is SMNVEV in the germline V gene (reference sequence). The V segment lost 3 bases and the J segment 4 bases; nucleotides outside the gene matches: 5. The CDR3 is CASSLTSGASDTQYF. CDR3 coding DNA: TGTGCCAGCAGTTTGACTAGCGGTGCTTCAGATACGCAGTATTTT.

The chain carries TRBV7-8 and TRBJ2-1; possible D gene TRBD2, 6 bases. With 5 bases removed from V and 13 bases from J, the gap between germline ends came to 18 bases. Germline V lookup: CDR1 SGHVS, CDR2 FQNEAQ. This CDR3 spans 13 amino acids. CDR3 nucleotides: TGTGCCAGCAGCCCTAGCGAAAGTGGTTTTCAGTTCTTC. Translated: CASSPSESGFQFF.

The chain combines TRBV10-3 with TRBJ1-5, with D possibly matching TRBD1 (5 bases). From germline, CDR1 is ENHRY and CDR2 SYGVKD. The CDR3 is made up of 13 amino acids. The V end lost 10 bases, the J end lost 4 bases, and 14 bases lay between the germline ends. The CDR3 DNA follows: TGTGCCACCCGCGGGGGGGAAAATCAGCCCCAGCATTTT. Translating it yields CATRGGENQPQHF.

The rearrangement links TRBV28 to TRBJ1-2, with 9 positions matching TRBD1. This CDR3 comprises 13 residues. V shed 5 bases and J 7 bases; nucleotides not matched to a gene: 5. Germline V CDR1 and CDR2: MDHEN, SYDVKM. CDR3 sequence (DNA): TGTGCCAGCAGTCTAACAGGGGGCGGTGGCTACACCTTC. Protein: CASSLTGGGGYTF.

The chain has TRBV18 and TRBJ2-7; weak D call: TRBD1 (6 bases). V was shortened by 4 bases and J by 4 bases, with 17 bases between the two germline ends. Germline values: CDR1 KGHSH, CDR2 LQKENI. The CDR3 length is 15 residues. CDR3 bases: TGTGCCAGCTCACTTTCCCCGGGACACGATTACGAGCAGTACTTC. Protein sequence: CASSLSPGHDYEQYF.

The J gene is TRBJ1-2, the V gene TRBV18; D possibly corresponds to TRBD1 (5 bases). Trimming stripped 1 base from V and 8 bases from J, with 8 bases between. The germline V gene encodes CDR1 KGHSH and CDR2 LQKENI. This CDR3 has 12 amino acids. This CDR3 is CASSPQGSGYTF. CDR3 DNA: TGTGCCAGCTCACCACAGGGGAGCGGCTACACCTTC. The full variable domain, its missing parts supplied by reference TRBV18 and TRBJ1-2, is NAGVMQNPRHLVRRRGQEARLRCSPMKGHSHVYWYRQLPEEGLKFMVYLQKENIIDESGMPKERFSAEFPKEGPSILRIQQVVRGDSAAYFCASSPQGSGYTFGSGTRLTVV.

This clone came up once. The V and J genes are TRBV28 and TRBJ2-1, with 8 positions matching TRBD1. Unmatched junction bases numbered 23, after V lost 3 bases and J lost 10 bases. CDR1 MDHEN and CDR2 SYDVKM come from the germline V gene. The CDR3 is 19 residues long. This chain's CDR3 is CASSFGQGWGADRPMEQFF. CDR3 nucleotide sequence: TGTGCCAGCAGTTTCGGACAGGGTTGGGGAGCGGACCGCCCTATGGAGCAGTTCTTC.

This chain joins TRBV6-5 and TRBJ1-5; no reliable D call. The V end was cut by 5 bases, the J end by 7 bases, with 9 bases between. Germline-derived CDR1 and CDR2 are MNHEY and SVGAGI. The length of the CDR3 is 12 residues. The CDR3 reads CASSLPGQPQHF. The CDR3, as DNA: TGTGCCAGCAGTCTCCCGGGCCAGCCCCAGCATTTT.

The chain recombines TRBV6-5 with TRBJ1-1, with D unclear. CDR3 length: 14 amino acids. Germline loops: CDR1 MNHEY, CDR2 SVGAGI. V was clipped by 6 bases and J by 0 bases, with 11 bases between them. The CDR3 region has the DNA TGTGCCAGCAGGGAGGCGGAAATGAACACTGAAGCTTTCTTT. Translating it yields CASREAEMNTEAFF.

The CDR3 DNA reads TGTGCCAGTAGTCGAGGGGTTTTAGAGACCCAGTACTTC. This encodes CASSRGVLETQYF. The genes are TRBV19 and TRBJ2-5; D may correspond to TRBD1 or TRBD2 (5 bases each). V lost 5 bases, J lost 4 bases, and 11 bases lay in between. CDR1 LNHDA and CDR2 SQIVND come from the germline V gene (reference sequence). The CDR3 spans 13 residues.

The chain employs TRBV7-9 and TRBJ1-3, with a possible D match to TRBD1 (6 bases). The V end was cut by 4 bases, the J end by 3 bases, with 13 bases between. Looked up from germline, CDR1 is SEHNR and CDR2 is FQNEAQ (reference sequence). The CDR3 is 15 amino acids. The CDR3 DNA is TGTGCCAGCAGCTCGGACAGCCGGGGTGGAAACACCATATATTTT. It translates to CASSSDSRGGNTIYF.

This clone was recorded once. The sample carries other DNA sequences with the same CDR3. The chain has TRBV28 and TRBJ2-5, with unresolved D. Trimming took off 3 bases at V and 3 bases at J, with 17 bases between the two ends. The CDR3 runs to 16 residues. From germline, CDR1 is MDHEN and CDR2 SYDVKM. The DNA for the CDR3 is TGTGCCAGCAGTTTGTCAAGCGCGCTGGGAAAAGAGACCCAGTACTTC. Amino acid sequence: CASSLSSALGKETQYF.

CDR3 protein: CASSLSGTGNYGYTF. CDR3 nucleotides: TGTGCCAGCAGCTTAAGTGGGACAGGGAACTATGGCTACACCTTC. The chain carries TRBV7-3 and TRBJ1-2; 9 positions agree with TRBD1. V shed 1 base and J 2 bases; nucleotides not matched to a gene: 2. The germline V gene encodes CDR1 SGHTA and CDR2 FQGTGA. The CDR3 length is 15 residues.

J is TRBJ1-5 and V is TRBV7-3, with 10 bases fitting TRBD1. J lost 4 bases, V lost 1 base, and 13 bases had no gene match. The CDR3 is 19 residues long. Looked up from germline, CDR1 is SGHTA and CDR2 is FQGTGA. CDR3 protein: CASSLMGPPGQGPNQPQHF. The CDR3 coding sequence is TGTGCCAGCAGCTTAATGGGCCCACCGGGACAGGGGCCTAATCAGCCCCAGCATTTT.

This chain uses TRBV28 with TRBJ2-5, with D perhaps assigned TRBD1 or TRBD2 (5 bases each). CDR1 is MDHEN, CDR2 SYDVKM, per germline. The CDR3 has 18 residues. V dropped 5 bases and J dropped 3 bases, with 25 bases sitting between them. The CDR3 nucleotides read TGTGCCAGCAGTGGGGCTAGTTTTGGAGCGGTCTCAAAAGAGACCCAGTACTTC. Its translation: CASSGASFGAVSKETQYF.

This rearrangement joins TRBV28 to TRBJ1-2; D is ambiguous. This CDR3 spans 14 amino acids. Germline V CDR1 and CDR2: MDHEN, SYDVKM. Trimming took 2 bases from V and 8 from J, leaving 15 bases between them. The CDR3 coding sequence is TGTGCCAGCAGTTTAATTGGAGAAGGCTACGGCTACACCTTC. Translating gives CASSLIGEGYGYTF.

V and J are TRBV10-1 and TRBJ2-7, with no clear D. The CDR3 is made up of 17 amino acids. V lost 1 base to trimming and J lost 4 bases, with 20 bases between them. Germline V gene sequence: CDR1 WNHNN, CDR2 SYGVQD (reference sequence). DNA of the CDR3: TGCGCCAGCAGTGAGTTCCCCCCGATTGAAGGTTTGTACGAGCAGTACTTC. It is translated as CASSEFPPIEGLYEQYF.

The chain is built from TRBV19 and TRBJ2-1; D might be TRBD2 (7 bases). Between the trimmed V and J ends, which lost 3 bases and 4 bases, there was a span of 13 bases. CDR3 length: 15 residues. Germline CDR1 reads LNHDA; CDR2 reads SQIVND (reference sequence). The CDR3 loop is CASSIWGGQYNEQFF. CDR3 sequence (DNA): TGTGCCAGTAGTATTTGGGGGGGCCAGTACAATGAGCAGTTCTTC.

This sequence joins TRBV7-3 and TRBJ2-1; the match to TRBD1 covers 11 bases. Germline lookup yields CDR1 SGHTA and CDR2 FQGTGA. This CDR3 is built from 19 residues. Losses at the gene ends were 5 bases for V and 5 bases for J; bases not matched to a gene: 17. CDR3: CASSLWTGGVGRVNNEQFF. As DNA, the CDR3 is TGTGCCAGCAGCCTCTGGACAGGGGGCGTCGGGCGGGTAAACAATGAGCAGTTCTTC.

In its sample, this clone was seen once. The V and J genes are TRBV5-6 and TRBJ2-3; the D gene could be TRBD1 or TRBD2 (5 bases each). V was pared by 4 bases and J by 1 base, with 13 bases between. This CDR3 comprises 15 residues. CDR1 SGHDT and CDR2 YYEEEE come from the germline V gene. The chain's CDR3 is CASSRGPTRTDTQYF. CDR3 DNA sequence: TGTGCCAGCAGCCGGGGCCCGACTCGCACAGATACGCAGTATTTT.

The chain employs TRBV7-2 and TRBJ2-7, with TRBD1 matching 12 bases. The CDR3 runs 15 residues. V lost 2 bases to trimming and J lost 6 bases; unmatched junction nucleotides: 5. Germline loops: CDR1 SGHTA, CDR2 FQGNSA. This CDR3 reads CASSLSGQGASEQYF. In DNA form, the CDR3 reads TGTGCCAGCAGCTTATCGGGACAGGGGGCTTCCGAGCAGTACTTC.

This chain joins TRBV10-3 and TRBJ1-1, with D unresolved. Germline V gene data show CDR1 as ENHRY and CDR2 as SYGVKD. With 5 bases removed from V and 1 base from J, the gap between germline ends came to 5 bases. The CDR3 is made up of 12 amino acids. CDR3 residues: CAISTENTEAFF. DNA for the CDR3: TGTGCCATCAGTACAGAGAACACTGAAGCTTTCTTT.

The rearrangement joins TRBV28 to TRBJ1-1; the D gene is possibly TRBD1 (6 bases). Germline V gives CDR1 MDHEN, CDR2 SYDVKM. CDR3 length: 13 residues. V lost 8 bases to trimming and J lost 4 bases, with 14 bases between them. CDR3 bases: TGTGCCAGCTTAGGGGGATTCGGCACTGAAGCTTTCTTT. It encodes CASLGGFGTEAFF.